Only a few counts were recorded for the clone carrying this T cell receptor beta chain. This entry is derived from a study of blood T cell repertoires in COVID-19. On the study more broadly: Sites across the United States, Italy and Spain contributed samples from acute and convalescent COVID-19. From T cells, B-cell-depleted T cells, or PBMCs came the material, which was cDNA or gDNA.

Per the authors' pipeline: Estimation of nucleated cell counts was performed using reference gene primer amplification. Sequencing was performed with immunoSEQ multiplex PCR; in TCRdb, only in-frame clones are kept and a portion is missing. The DNA was the basis for D and trimming; V, J and clone size are from that table. In the table there are some 100,000 clones, approximately 91% of which are singletons. After removal of 2 bases from V and 6 bases from J, the junction contained 6 bases not matched to a gene. This CDR3 region has 14 residues. Germline CDR1 is SEHNR and CDR2 is FQNEAQ (reference sequence).

The TCR sequence derives from a woman in her fifties or sixties with acute or convalescent COVID-19. The chain couples TRBV7-9 to TRBJ1-1; 7 positions agree with TRBD1. The material sequenced was peripheral blood. CDR3 in DNA: TGTGCCAGCAGCTTAATTCCACAGGGGCCTGAAGCTTTCTTT. Amino acids: CASSLIPQGPEAFF.